This is a list of T cell receptor beta chains from one sample in a study of blood T cell repertoires in COVID-19. Some clones are missing from TCRdb's copy, which holds only in-frame ones; the method was immunoSEQ multiplex PCR. Of 330,000 or so clones in the sample, around 90% were seen once. Material: peripheral blood. These receptors were obtained from a woman aged 55-69 years with COVID-19, enrolled during active disease. Each CDR3 is given with its conserved first and last residue.

v_call	j_call	cdr3_aa
TRBV6-5	TRBJ2-7	CASGSQSLYEQYF
TRBV5-4	TRBJ1-1	CASSLETRNTEAFF
TRBV5-6	TRBJ2-1	CASSYRTSGVLSYNEQFF
TRBV5-1	TRBJ2-3	CASSLLGDRGTDTQYF
TRBV5-1	TRBJ2-3	CASSLEGSGTQYF
TRBV3-1/TRBV3-2	TRBJ2-7	CASSPTGAPYEQYF
TRBV5-1	TRBJ2-7	CASSWGLAGGYEQYF
TRBV7-6	TRBJ2-7	CASSLRTSGEVEQYF
TRBV12-3/TRBV12-4	TRBJ2-1	CASSFFGGVRKFF
TRBV7-9	TRBJ2-1	CASSFPGGRGLNEQFF
TRBV6-1	TRBJ1-2	CASSEAVRASFSYGYTF
TRBV27	TRBJ2-1	CASSPDEDNEQFF
TRBV3-1/TRBV3-2	TRBJ1-2	CASSQEPTDYGYTF
TRBV19	TRBJ1-1	CASSPWDREGEAFF
TRBV4-1	TRBJ1-1	CASSPEEWRTEAFF
TRBV2	TRBJ1-1	CASIGQGSLPEAFF
TRBV9	TRBJ2-7	CASSVGLGQGPYEQYF
TRBV29-1	TRBJ1-2	CSHLSGGGGYTF
TRBV6-5	TRBJ1-1	CASSYDRANTEAFF
TRBV6-1	TRBJ2-5	CASSEWWGTSGPQETQYF
TRBV5-8	TRBJ2-5	CASSLVFSAGTGKETQYF
TRBV9	TRBJ2-1	CASSVVGGANEQFF
TRBV18	TRBJ1-2	CASSAGRGRANYGYTF
TRBV7-8	TRBJ1-3	CASSLSGESGNTIYF
TRBV3-1/TRBV3-2	TRBJ2-3	CASSQGGGTQYF
TRBV12-2	TRBJ2-7	CASLGTGDLYEQYF
TRBV20-1	TRBJ2-3	CSASPVSGSPTDTQYF
TRBV6-6	TRBJ1-2	CASSYYQGANYGYTF
TRBV5-1	TRBJ1-5	CASSFGEDNQPQHF
TRBV19	TRBJ2-7	CASSLGTGLLGVYEQYF
TRBV18	TRBJ2-5	CASSPPFGGGEETQYF
TRBV19	TRBJ2-1	CASSIGPGDEQFF
TRBV7-2	TRBJ1-2	CASSLAGQKHGYTF
TRBV20-1	TRBJ1-2	CSARGGTYTF
TRBV10-3	TRBJ1-1	CAISDGSLNTEAFF
TRBV11-2	TRBJ2-2	CASSLVMGQAANTGELFF
TRBV11-2	TRBJ1-6	CASLGQGSYNSPLHF
TRBV11-2	TRBJ1-5	CASSPDRTPNQPQHF
TRBV21-1	TRBJ2-3	CASSKRETDTQYF
TRBV5-1	TRBJ1-2	CASSLDGQSRIGYTF
TRBV12-5	TRBJ2-3	CASGQNRDTQYF
TRBV4-1	TRBJ2-7	CASSQDGTGPSYEQYF
TRBV20-1	TRBJ2-7	CSAKEGYEQYF
TRBV28	TRBJ2-7	CASSLSGSSYEQYF
TRBV5-1	TRBJ1-2	CASSLGDRSGGYTF
TRBV10-3	TRBJ1-1	CAISESYSGQGLNTEAFF
TRBV7-8	TRBJ2-1	CASSLADRVDEQFF
TRBV24-1	TRBJ2-2	CATSDTGELFF
TRBV4-2	TRBJ2-1	CASSQGLAGSSYNEQFF
TRBV7-3	TRBJ2-1	CASSPREAGGHQEFF
TRBV6-5	TRBJ1-1	CASSYNSVRDTEAFF
TRBV3-1/TRBV3-2	TRBJ1-2	CASSQAVGAAYGYTF
TRBV5-5	TRBJ1-2	CASSLGGTGATGGYTF
TRBV4-1	TRBJ1-1	CASSQVGGGPEAFF
TRBV5-1	TRBJ1-1	CASSHTGGSGDTEAFF
TRBV6-5	TRBJ2-7	CASSSRRGLHEQYF
TRBV6-5	TRBJ2-7	CASSSPRGRRNEQYF